The 18 T cell receptor beta chains reported below all come from one sample, sequenced in a study of CD8 T cells in ankylosing spondylitis. No cognate antigen is known for these TCRs. TCRdb recomputed calls from the 5' RACE reads with MiXCR, one row per CDR3 protein. The sample consists of about 450,000 distinct CDR3 sequences, roughly a quarter of them appearing once. Study outcomes and limitations: Characteristic, it appeared, of ankylosing spondylitis blood was a TCR beta motif of several highly homologous variants.

Sequencing was performed on blood, either unsorted or a sorted T cell fraction (not recorded which). These receptors were taken from a male donor with ankylosing spondylitis.

This chain joins TRBV20-1 and TRBJ2-3; 10 bases map to TRBD2. Germline CDR1 is DFQATT and CDR2 is SNEGSKA (reference sequence). V lost 6 bases and J lost 4; bases outside the gene matches: 13. This CDR3 is built from 16 residues. CDR3 in amino acids: CSATAPASGSSDTQYF. In DNA form, the CDR3 reads TGCAGTGCAACCGCTCCCGCTAGCGGGAGCTCAGATACGCAGTATTTT.

As to this clonotype: It is unclear where the CDR3 begins or ends on the DNA, so no DNA is shown, and the CDR3 is as TCRdb lists it. The CDR3 reads CASSVGQGIQSGERFF. The genes are TRBV4-1 and TRBJ2-2; the table's D gene call, TRBD1, was not cross checked with the DNA. Termini included, the CDR3 measures 16 amino acids. Germline assignment: CDR1 MGHRA and CDR2 YSYEKL.

This clonotype was seen many times. The genes are TRBV11-2 and TRBJ2-1; D is uncertain. In germline, CDR1 is SGHAT, CDR2 FQNNGV. The CDR3 loop spans 14 amino acids. V was cut by 0 bases and J by 4 bases, with 7 bases left in between. The CDR3 here is CASSLDSPYNEQFF. In DNA, the CDR3 is TGTGCCAGCAGCTTAGATTCCCCATACAATGAGCAGTTCTTC.

The chain joins TRBV10-3 to TRBJ2-7; the D gene is possibly TRBD1 (6 bases). This CDR3 region has 14 residues. Germline values: CDR1 ENHRY, CDR2 SYGVKD. The V gene lost 3 bases and the J gene lost 6 bases, with 15 bases spanning the gap. The CDR3 here is CAISDPAGVGEQYV. CDR3 DNA sequence: TGTGCCATCAGTGACCCGGCAGGGGTGGGCGAGCAGTACGTC.

The chain links TRBV7-8 to TRBJ2-3, with TRBD2 matching over 7 bases. J gave up 0 bases and V 0 bases, and 6 bases lay outside the gene matches. Per the germline V gene, CDR1 is SGHVS and CDR2 is FQNEAQ. There are 17 residues in the CDR3. The CDR3 protein is CASSLAGGSGSTDTQYF. The DNA for the CDR3 is TGTGCCAGCAGCTTAGCTGGCGGTAGCGGGAGCACAGATACGCAGTATTTT.

This clonotype showed up just once. The chain employs TRBV6-1 and TRBJ2-1; D not certain. The CDR3 length is 12 residues. Germline CDR1 MNHNS, CDR2 SASEGT. Deletions cut 2 bases from V and 10 bases from J, with 9 bases between. In DNA, the CDR3 is TGTGCCAGCAGTGAATTTGCCCGGGAGCAGTTCTTC. Protein product: CASSEFAREQFF.

The sample holds a few counts of this clonotype. One junction end does not reproduce the germline sequence, and a read error may be involved. The chain is built from TRBV25-1 and TRBJ2-7; D ambiguous. Germline V gives CDR1 MGHDK, CDR2 SYGVNS. This CDR3 spans 13 amino acids. The CDR3 loop is CASSELGARVAFF. CDR3 in DNA: TGTGCCAGCAGTGAGCTAGGCGCCAGAGTGGCTTTCTTC.

The rearrangement joins TRBV6-5 to TRBJ1-2, with 9 bases aligning to TRBD1. Germline V gives CDR1 MNHEY, CDR2 SVGAGI. This CDR3 has 14 residues. V was pared by 4 bases and J by 4 bases, with 4 bases of the junction left unmatched. This chain's CDR3 is CASSSGQGSYGYTF. CDR3 nucleotides: TGTGCCAGCAGTTCGGGACAGGGATCCTATGGCTACACCTTC.

The rearrangement links TRBV25-1 to TRBJ1-2; unclear D gene. Germline CDR1 reads MGHDK; CDR2 reads SYGVNS. The CDR3 is 15 amino acids. Trimming shortened V by 7 bases and J by 5 bases, and 20 bases separated the two germline ends. The CDR3 reads CASTPERTLGYGYTF. The CDR3, as DNA: TGTGCCAGCACTCCCGAGAGGACTTTGGGTTATGGCTACACCTTC.

The rearrangement joins TRBV6-1 to TRBJ2-3; no firm D call. Germline V lookup: CDR1 MNHNS, CDR2 SASEGT. The CDR3 extends over 14 amino acids. V lost 6 bases to trimming and J lost 0 bases, with 10 bases between them. CDR3: CASSTVRSTDTQYF. In DNA form, the CDR3 reads TGTGCCAGCAGCACCGTGAGGAGCACAGATACGCAGTATTTT.

The chain joins TRBV10-1 to TRBJ1-5, with TRBD1 as a possible D gene (5 bases). Looked up from germline, CDR1 is WNHNN and CDR2 is SYGVQD (reference sequence). Trimming removed 3 bases from V and 0 bases from J, with 12 bases in between. This CDR3 is 16 amino acids long. The CDR3 protein is CASSDRGRYSNQPQHF. For the CDR3, the DNA is TGCGCCAGCAGTGATCGGGGCCGTTATAGCAATCAGCCCCAGCATTTT.

The chain has TRBV20-1 and TRBJ2-1; perhaps TRBD2 as D (6 bases). This CDR3 is built from 14 residues. The germline CDR1 and CDR2 sequences are DFQATT and SNEGSKA (reference sequence). V lost 1 base to trimming and J lost 6 bases, with 13 bases between them. The CDR3 loop reads CSARGGLLVNEQFF. Written as DNA, the CDR3 is TGCAGTGCTAGAGGGGGACTTCTAGTCAATGAGCAGTTCTTC.

This chain connects TRBV7-2 to TRBJ2-3; the match to TRBD2 covers 10 bases. This CDR3 has 16 residues. Losses at the gene ends were 5 bases for V and 2 bases for J; bases not matched to a gene: 7. Per germline, CDR1 SGHTA and CDR2 FQGNSA. CDR3 loop: CASSNTGTSDTDTQYF. Here the CDR3 DNA reads TGTGCCAGCAGCAATACCGGGACTAGCGACACAGATACGCAGTATTTT.

This clonotype was recorded at least ten times. The chain combines TRBV5-1 with TRBJ2-5, with D unresolved. This CDR3 spans 14 amino acids. Trimming removed 1 base at V and 1 base at J, with 8 bases between. Germline-derived CDR1 and CDR2 are SGHRS and YFSETQ. CDR3 in DNA: TGCGCCAGCAGCTTGCAGTCGAGCCAAGAGACCCAGTACTTC. Its protein product is CASSLQSSQETQYF.

J is TRBJ2-7 and V is TRBV5-5; the D call may be TRBD1 or TRBD2 (5 bases each). Trimming took 3 bases from V and 7 from J, leaving 17 bases between them. Per the germline V gene, CDR1 is SGHKS and CDR2 is YYEKEE (reference sequence). This CDR3 is 14 amino acids long. The chain's CDR3 is CASSWGPGPREQYV. CDR3 nucleotide sequence: TGTGCCAGCAGCTGGGGTCCGGGACCCAGGGAGCAGTACGTC.

The gene calls are TRBV3-1 and TRBJ2-5; 12 bases agree with TRBD2. Germline CDR1 is LGHDT and CDR2 is YNNKEL (reference sequence). The CDR3 is 18 residues long. The J segment lost 1 base and the V segment lost 0 bases, leaving 6 bases of the junction unmatched. CDR3 in amino acids: CASSQDWTSGTTQETQYF. CDR3 nucleotide sequence: TGTGCCAGCAGCCAAGATTGGACTAGCGGGACCACCCAAGAGACCCAGTACTTC.

The chain joins TRBV6-1 to TRBJ1-4, with D unclear. Trimming left V 1 base short and J 11 bases short, with 14 bases between. The germline gives CDR1 MNHNS, CDR2 SASEGT. The CDR3 length is 14 residues. CDR3 protein: CASSEVDGYGKLFF. CDR3 in DNA: TGTGCCAGCAGTGAAGTTGACGGTTATGGGAAACTGTTTTTT.

A single count supports this clonotype. The chain carries TRBV30 and TRBJ1-5; 12 bases line up with TRBD1. CDR1 and CDR2 (germline): GTSNPN, SVGIG (reference sequence). The length of the CDR3 is 15 residues. The V segment lost 2 bases and the J segment 5 bases; nucleotides outside the gene matches: 4. DNA for the CDR3: TGTGCCTGGAGTACGGGACAGGGGGCTGATCAGCCCCAGCATTTT. This gives the protein CAWSTGQGADQPQHF. The whole variable domain, filled in from reference TRBV30 and TRBJ1-5, reads SQTIHQWPATLVQPVGSPLSLECTVEGTSNPNLYWYRQAAGRGLQLLFYSVGIGQISSEVPQNLSASRPQDRQFILSSKKLLLSDSGFYLCAWSTGQGADQPQHFGDGTRLSIL.